This TCR beta chain was retrieved from a study of blood T cell repertoires in COVID-19. Study-wide context: There were acute and convalescent COVID-19 samples, and they came from the United States, Italy and Spain. PBMCs, B-cell-depleted T cells, or T cells provided the cDNA or gDNA that made up the material.

Per the study methods: Amplification from reference gene primers served as the basis for estimated nucleated cell counts. This table comes from immunoSEQ multiplex PCR, and its TCRdb copy is limited to in-frame clones, with some not included. The V and J calls and the clone size are those of that table, but D and trimming were determined from the DNA. The profile shows 70,000 or so clones, roughly nine tenths of them singletons. CDR1 and CDR2 from the germline V gene are GTSNPN and SVGIG (reference sequence). This CDR3 region has 13 residues. The V and J ends lost 1 base and 3 bases respectively, with 9 bases between them.

Material for sequencing was peripheral blood. This receptor was identified in a man between 65 and 85 years old with active COVID-19. The gene calls are TRBV30 and TRBJ1-2; no reliable D call. DNA of the CDR3: TGTGCCTGGAGTGGGGTCCGGGACTATGGCTACACCTTC. Translation: CAWSGVRDYGYTF.